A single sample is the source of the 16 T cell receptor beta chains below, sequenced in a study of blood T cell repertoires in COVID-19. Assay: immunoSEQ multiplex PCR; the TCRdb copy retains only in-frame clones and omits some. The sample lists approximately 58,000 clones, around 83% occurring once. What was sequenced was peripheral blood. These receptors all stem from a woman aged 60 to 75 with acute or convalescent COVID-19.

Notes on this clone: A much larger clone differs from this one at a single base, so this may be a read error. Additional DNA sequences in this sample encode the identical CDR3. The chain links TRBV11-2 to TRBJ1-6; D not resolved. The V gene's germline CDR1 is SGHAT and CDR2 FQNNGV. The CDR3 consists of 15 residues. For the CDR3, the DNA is TGTGCCAGCAGCTTAGCGCCAGGAGGTAATTCACCTCTCCACTTT. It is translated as CASSLAPGGNSPLHF.

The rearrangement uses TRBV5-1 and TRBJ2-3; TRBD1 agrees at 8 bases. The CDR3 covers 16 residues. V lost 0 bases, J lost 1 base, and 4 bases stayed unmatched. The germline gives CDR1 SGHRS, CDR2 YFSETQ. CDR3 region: CASSLAPTGGTDTQYF. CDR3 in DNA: TGCGCCAGCAGCTTGGCCCCGACAGGGGGCACAGATACGCAGTATTTT. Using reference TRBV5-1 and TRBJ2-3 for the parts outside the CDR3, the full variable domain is KAGVTQTPRYLIKTRGQQVTLSCSPISGHRSVSWYQQTPGQGLQFLFEYFSETQRNKGNFPGRFSGRQFSNSRSEMNVSTLELGDSALYLCASSLAPTGGTDTQYFGPGTRLTVL.

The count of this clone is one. The CDR3 DNA follows: TGCGCCAGCAGCCAAGGCGCAGGGGGCACTGAAGCTTTCTTT. Translation: CASSQGAGGTEAFF. The chain is built from TRBV4-1 and TRBJ1-1; 7 bases fit TRBD1. Germline V gene sequence: CDR1 MGHRA, CDR2 YSYEKL. The CDR3 contains 14 residues. J lost 4 bases, V lost 1 base, and 3 bases had no gene match.

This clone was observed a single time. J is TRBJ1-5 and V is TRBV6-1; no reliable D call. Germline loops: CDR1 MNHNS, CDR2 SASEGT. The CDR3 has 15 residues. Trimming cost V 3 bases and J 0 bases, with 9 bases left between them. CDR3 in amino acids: CASSELRSSNQPQHF. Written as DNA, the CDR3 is TGTGCCAGCAGTGAGTTGAGAAGTAGCAATCAGCCCCAGCATTTT.

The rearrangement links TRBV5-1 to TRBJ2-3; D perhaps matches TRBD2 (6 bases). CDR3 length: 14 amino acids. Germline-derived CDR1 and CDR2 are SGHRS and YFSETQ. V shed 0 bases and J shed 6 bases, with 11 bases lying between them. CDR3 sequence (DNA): TGCGCCAGCAGCTTGGGGCGGGGAAGGGATACGCAGTATTTT. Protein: CASSLGRGRDTQYF.

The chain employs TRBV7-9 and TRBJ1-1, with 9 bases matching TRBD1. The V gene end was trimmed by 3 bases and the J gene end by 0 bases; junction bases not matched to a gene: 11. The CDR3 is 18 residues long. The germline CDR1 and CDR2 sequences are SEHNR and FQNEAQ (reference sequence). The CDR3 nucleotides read TGTGCCAGCAGCTTTCCGGGACAGGGAACGATCGTGAACACTGAAGCTTTCTTT. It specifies CASSFPGQGTIVNTEAFF. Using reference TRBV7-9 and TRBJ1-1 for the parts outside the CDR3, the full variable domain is DTGVSQNPRHKITKRGQNVTFRCDPISEHNRLYWYRQTLGQGPEFLTYFQNEAQLEKSRLLSDRFSAERPKGSFSTLEIQRTEQGDSAMYLCASSFPGQGTIVNTEAFFGQGTRLTVV.

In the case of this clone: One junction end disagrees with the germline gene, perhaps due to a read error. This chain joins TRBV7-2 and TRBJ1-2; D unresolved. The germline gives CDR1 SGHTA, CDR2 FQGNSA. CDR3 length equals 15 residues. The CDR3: CASSSQGGLWYGYTF. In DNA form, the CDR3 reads TGTGCGAGCAGCTCCCAAGGAGGGCTTTGGTATGGCTACACCTTC.

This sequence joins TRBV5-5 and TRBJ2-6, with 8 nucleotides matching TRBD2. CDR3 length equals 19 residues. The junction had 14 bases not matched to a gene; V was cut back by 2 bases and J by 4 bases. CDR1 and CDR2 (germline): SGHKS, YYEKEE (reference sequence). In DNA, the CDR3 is TGTGCCAGCAGCTTTCGGGACGGGAGGGTGTCTCTGGGGGCCAACGTCCTGACTTTC. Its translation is CASSFRDGRVSLGANVLTF.

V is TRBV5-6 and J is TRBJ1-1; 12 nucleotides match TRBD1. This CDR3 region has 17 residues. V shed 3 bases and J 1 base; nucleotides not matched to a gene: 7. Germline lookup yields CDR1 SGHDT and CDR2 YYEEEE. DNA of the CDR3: TGTGCCAGCAGCTACACCGGGACAGGGGGCTGGAACACTGAAGCTTTCTTT. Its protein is CASSYTGTGGWNTEAFF.

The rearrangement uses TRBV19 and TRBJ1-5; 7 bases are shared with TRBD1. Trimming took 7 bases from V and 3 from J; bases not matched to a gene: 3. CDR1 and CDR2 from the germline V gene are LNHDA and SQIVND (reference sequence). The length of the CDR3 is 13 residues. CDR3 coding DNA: TGTGCCAGTACCGACAGGGTCAATCAGCCCCAGCATTTT. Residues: CASTDRVNQPQHF.

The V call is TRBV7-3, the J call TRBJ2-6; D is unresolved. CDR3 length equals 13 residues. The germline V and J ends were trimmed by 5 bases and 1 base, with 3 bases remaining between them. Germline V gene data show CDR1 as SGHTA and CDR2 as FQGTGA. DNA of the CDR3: TGTGCCAGCAGCCCGTCTGGGGCCAACGTCCTGACTTTC. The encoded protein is CASSPSGANVLTF.

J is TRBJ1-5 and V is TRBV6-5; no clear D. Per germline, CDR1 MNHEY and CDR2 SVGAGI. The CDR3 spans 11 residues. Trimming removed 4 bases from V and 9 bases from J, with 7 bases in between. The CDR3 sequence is CASSSGGPQHF. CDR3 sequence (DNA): TGTGCCAGCAGTTCTGGAGGGCCCCAGCATTTT.

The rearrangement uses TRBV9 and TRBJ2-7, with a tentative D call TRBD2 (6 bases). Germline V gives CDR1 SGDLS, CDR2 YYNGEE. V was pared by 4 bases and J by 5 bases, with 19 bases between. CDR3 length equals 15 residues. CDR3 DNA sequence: TGTGCCAGCAGCCCCGACGGGGAGGCGACAAACGAGCAGTACTTC. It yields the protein CASSPDGEATNEQYF.

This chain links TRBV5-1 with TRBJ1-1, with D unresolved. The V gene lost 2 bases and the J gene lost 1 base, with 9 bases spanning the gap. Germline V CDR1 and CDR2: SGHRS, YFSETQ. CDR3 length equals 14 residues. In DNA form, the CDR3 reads TGCGCCAGCAGCTTTTCAGGCCAGAACACTGAAGCTTTCTTT. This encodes CASSFSGQNTEAFF.

The CDR3 bases are TGTGCCAGCGGGGCGGGGGACAGGGGGAACACTGAAGCTTTCTTT. Its translation: CASGAGDRGNTEAFF. V usage is TRBV25-1 and J usage is TRBJ1-1; 10 nucleotides agree with TRBD1. Germline V lookup: CDR1 MGHDK, CDR2 SYGVNS. The CDR3 runs 15 residues. V was clipped by 8 bases and J by 1 base; unmatched bases: 7.

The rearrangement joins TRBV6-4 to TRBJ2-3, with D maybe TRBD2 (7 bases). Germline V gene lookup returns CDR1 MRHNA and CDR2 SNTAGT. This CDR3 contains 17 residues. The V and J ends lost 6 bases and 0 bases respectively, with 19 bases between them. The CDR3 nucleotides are TGTGCCAGCAGCGGAGAAAATCGGGGGGCAAGCACAGATACGCAGTATTTT. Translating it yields CASSGENRGASTDTQYF.